The entry below describes one TCR beta chain. Its antigen is unknown. The CDR3 sequence is 15 residues long. With 11 bases removed from V and 4 bases from J, the gap between germline ends came to 21 bases. Germline V gene data show CDR1 as MDHEN and CDR2 as SYDVKM. This specimen comes from a study of T cells in Graves' hyperthyroidism and ophthalmopathy. Overall study: Peripheral blood collection took place at initial diagnosis, before any treatment. Findings and limits, study-wide: Stable hyperthyroidism was told apart from ophthalmopathy by a model built on 13 V-J features.

Diagnosing involved the use of clinical symptoms, serum thyroxine and TRAb, thyroid ultrasound and orbital computed tomography. What was amplified from RNA transcripts were TCR beta CDR3 regions. Primed by the HTBI set, a first-round RT-PCR was run on the TCR CDR3. TCRdb recomputed calls from the multiplex PCR reads with MiXCR, one row per CDR3 protein. The table records about 410,000 distinct CDR3 sequences, roughly 14% of them present only once. Specimen: blood. The sequence was collected from a man between 18 and 29 years old with Graves' ophthalmopathy. The chain couples TRBV28 to TRBJ1-5; D might be TRBD1 (6 bases). CDR3: CASRRGGGRNQPQHF. CDR3 DNA: TGTGCCTCGCGGAGGGGGGGGGGTCGTAATCAGCCCCAGCATTTT.